These 16 T cell receptor beta chains were all obtained from the same sample, sequenced in a study of beta chain features in type 1 diabetes. Sequencing targeted expressed TCRB transcripts, as all isolated RNA had been reverse transcribed. The repertoire was sequenced with immunoSEQ multiplex PCR; TCRdb's copy has only in-frame clones and lacks some. Among about 370,000 clones listed, over 12% were seen once. The material sequenced was naive CD4+ T cells from blood. The receptors were sampled from a woman younger than 35 in good health.

The chain links TRBV28 to TRBJ2-7, with D perhaps TRBD1 (6 bases). Deletions cut 4 bases from V and 2 bases from J, with 18 bases between. There are 16 residues in the CDR3. The germline gives CDR1 MDHEN, CDR2 SYDVKM. The CDR3 DNA reads as TGTGCCAGCAGTTACCCCGGACAGCTACAACCCTACGAGCAGTACTTC. Translated, it gives CASSYPGQLQPYEQYF.

This clone showed up just a few times. The gene calls are TRBV7-9 and TRBJ2-3, with TRBD2 matching over 10 bases. V lost 5 bases to trimming and J lost 0 bases; unmatched junction nucleotides: 5. The CDR3 totals 16 residues. The germline gives CDR1 SEHNR, CDR2 FQNEAQ (reference sequence). The DNA of the CDR3 is TGTGCCAGCAGCCTGTGGACTAGCGGTAGCACAGATACGCAGTATTTT. Translation: CASSLWTSGSTDTQYF.

V usage is TRBV5-4 and J usage is TRBJ2-7; a weak D match, TRBD2 (6 bases). In germline, CDR1 is SGHNT, CDR2 YYREEE (reference sequence). The CDR3 runs to 15 residues. V lost 2 bases, J lost 2 bases, and 14 bases lay in between. The CDR3 DNA reads as TGTGCCAGCAGCTTTAAGACCGGGACTCCCTACGAGCAGTACTTC. This translates into CASSFKTGTPYEQYF. The whole variable domain, filled in from reference TRBV5-4 and TRBJ2-7, reads ETGVTQSPTHLIKTRGQQVTLRCSSQSGHNTVSWYQQALGQGPQFIFQYYREEENGRGNFPPRFSGLQFPNYSSELNVNALELDDSALYLCASSFKTGTPYEQYFGPGTRLTVT.

The gene calls are TRBV4-1 and TRBJ1-2, with 8 bases lining up with TRBD1. Germline CDR1 MGHRA, CDR2 YSYEKL. Unmatched junction bases numbered 8, after V lost 4 bases and J lost 4 bases. The CDR3 has 15 residues. Here the CDR3 DNA reads TGCGCCAGCAGCCCTAGGACAGGGTGGATCTATGGCTACACCTTC. This sequence encodes CASSPRTGWIYGYTF.

Only a few counts were recorded for this clone. The chain carries TRBV29-1 and TRBJ2-1; D ambiguous. The length of the CDR3 is 10 residues. Trimming cost V 6 bases and J 7 bases, with 7 bases left between them. Germline CDR1 reads SQVTM; CDR2 reads ANQGSEA. CDR3 DNA: TGCAGCGTCCAGTTGAATGAGCAGTTCTTC. Its translation is CSVQLNEQFF.

The sample holds a few counts of this clone. The V call is TRBV4-3, the J call TRBJ1-2, with TRBD1 identical over 9 bases. Germline V gives CDR1 LGHNA, CDR2 YSLEER. CDR3 size: 15 residues. The V and J ends lost 4 bases and 3 bases, in that order; junction bases with no gene match: 6. CDR3 region: CASSPGQGRYYGYTF. CDR3 bases: TGCGCCAGCAGCCCCGGACAGGGGAGATACTATGGCTACACCTTC.

The chain is built from TRBV6-6 and TRBJ2-1, with 7 bases that match TRBD1. Germline CDR1 is MNHNY and CDR2 is SVGAGI (reference sequence). The CDR3 loop spans 12 amino acids. With V trimmed by 5 bases and J by 8 bases, 3 bases remained unmatched. Here the CDR3 DNA reads TGTGCCAGCAGTCCAAGGGGGCATGAGCAGTTCTTC. Translation: CASSPRGHEQFF.

This clone has a handful of counts. The chain uses TRBV7-9 and TRBJ2-4, with a possible D match to TRBD1 (6 bases). The CDR3 totals 15 residues. The germline V and J ends were trimmed by 0 bases and 4 bases, with 10 bases remaining between them. Looked up from germline, CDR1 is SEHNR and CDR2 is FQNEAQ (reference sequence). The CDR3 protein is CASSLAMRGKNIQYF. The CDR3 region has the DNA TGTGCCAGCAGCTTAGCTATGAGGGGGAAAAACATTCAGTACTTC.

This chain links TRBV9 with TRBJ2-1, with 12 bases aligning to TRBD2. This CDR3 region has 15 residues. Trimming at V came to 3 bases and at J to 4 bases, leaving 2 bases not matched to a gene. Germline lookup yields CDR1 SGDLS and CDR2 YYNGEE. Here the CDR3 reads CASSGGLAGYNEQFF. The CDR3 nucleotides read TGTGCCAGCAGCGGGGGACTAGCGGGTTACAATGAGCAGTTCTTC. Together with reference TRBV9 and TRBJ2-1, the CDR3 gives the full variable domain: DSGVTQTPKHLITATGQRVTLRCSPRSGDLSVYWYQQSLDQGLQFLIQYYNGEERAKGNILERFSAQQFPDLHSELNLSSLELGDSALYFCASSGGLAGYNEQFFGPGTRLTVL.

This clone was detected only a few times. V is TRBV29-1 and J is TRBJ2-7; 8 bases match TRBD1. The length of the CDR3 is 12 residues. Germline V CDR1 and CDR2: SQVTM, ANQGSEA. With V trimmed by 6 bases and J by 3 bases, 4 bases remained unmatched. The CDR3 sequence: CSVRTGIYEQYF. CDR3 nucleotide sequence: TGCAGCGTACGGACAGGGATCTACGAGCAGTACTTC.

The chain recombines TRBV29-1 with TRBJ1-1; D unresolved. In germline, CDR1 is SQVTM, CDR2 ANQGSEA. The CDR3 covers 12 residues. V was clipped by 3 bases and J by 4 bases, with 9 bases between them. CDR3 DNA sequence: TGCAGCGTTGATTTGGGCCCCACTGAAGCTTTCTTT. This gives the protein CSVDLGPTEAFF.

This clone was counted a few times. V is TRBV5-4 and J is TRBJ2-2; D is perhaps TRBD2 (5 bases). The CDR3 is made up of 14 amino acids. V was clipped by 1 base and J by 7 bases, with 11 bases between them. Germline V gene lookup returns CDR1 SGHNT and CDR2 YYREEE (reference sequence). This chain's CDR3 is CASSLLGADGELFF. The CDR3 DNA reads TGTGCCAGCAGCTTGTTAGGAGCGGACGGGGAGCTGTTTTTT.

This clone was seen a few times. This chain links TRBV29-1 with TRBJ2-2, with 14 positions matching TRBD2. The CDR3 consists of 17 residues. Trimming removed 6 bases from V and 5 bases from J; junction bases left unmatched: 11. Germline V CDR1 and CDR2: SQVTM, ANQGSEA. DNA for the CDR3: TGCAGCGTGGGGGCGGGACTAGCGGGAGTGCTTACCGGGGAGCTGTTTTTT. Protein: CSVGAGLAGVLTGELFF.

This clone was seen more than once but under ten times. The rearrangement uses TRBV29-1 and TRBJ2-1, with D maybe TRBD2 (6 bases). CDR3 length equals 13 residues. V lost 8 bases and J lost 4, with 15 bases in between. Germline CDR1 reads SQVTM; CDR2 reads ANQGSEA. In nucleotides, the CDR3 is TGCAGCCTAACGGGGGAGAGTTACAATGAGCAGTTCTTC. Its translation is CSLTGESYNEQFF.

The V and J genes are TRBV28 and TRBJ2-7, with D possibly being TRBD2 (6 bases). This CDR3 contains 14 residues. From germline, CDR1 is MDHEN and CDR2 SYDVKM. V lost 3 bases and J lost 5, with 14 bases in between. CDR3 coding DNA: TGTGCCAGCAGTTTTGGAGGGAGCCCGCACGAGCAGTACTTC. It is translated as CASSFGGSPHEQYF.

This clone came up a few times. This chain links TRBV4-2 with TRBJ2-7; the D gene is possibly TRBD2 (5 bases). Per the germline V gene, CDR1 is LGHNA and CDR2 is YNFKEQ. The CDR3 totals 14 residues. The V end was cut by 3 bases, the J end by 0 bases, with 9 bases between. Here the CDR3 reads CASSQSDSSYEQYF. The CDR3 nucleotides are TGTGCCAGCAGCCAGTCGGACTCCTCCTACGAGCAGTACTTC.